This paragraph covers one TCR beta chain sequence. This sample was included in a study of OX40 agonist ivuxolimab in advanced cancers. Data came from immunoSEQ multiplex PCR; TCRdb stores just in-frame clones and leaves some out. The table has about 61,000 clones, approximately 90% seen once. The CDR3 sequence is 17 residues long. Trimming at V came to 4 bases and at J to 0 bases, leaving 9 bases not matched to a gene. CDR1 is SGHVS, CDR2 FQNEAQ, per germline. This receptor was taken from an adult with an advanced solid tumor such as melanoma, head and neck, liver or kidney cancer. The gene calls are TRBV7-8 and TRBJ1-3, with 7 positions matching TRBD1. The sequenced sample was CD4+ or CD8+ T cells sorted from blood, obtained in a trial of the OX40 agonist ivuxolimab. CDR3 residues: CASSSDRALTSGNTIYF. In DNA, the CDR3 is TGTGCCAGCAGCTCCGACAGGGCCCTTACCTCTGGAAACACCATATATTTT.